This TCR beta chain was captured by sequencing in a study of blood T cell repertoires in COVID-19. Sequenced by immunoSEQ multiplex PCR; TCRdb stores in-frame clones only, minus some. The sample has around 130,000 clones, roughly 84% seen once. The CDR3 has 16 residues. V lost 8 bases, J lost 4 bases, and 13 bases stayed unmatched. Germline CDR1 reads WNHNN; CDR2 reads SYGVQD (reference sequence). This clone was counted a few times. The receptor was isolated from a human donor in a cohort sampled during active COVID-19. Sequencing used peripheral blood. The V and J genes are TRBV10-1 and TRBJ2-2; TRBD2 matches 7 bases. The CDR3 sequence is CASRKSGVDITGELFF. The DNA of the CDR3 is TGCGCCAGCCGGAAAAGCGGGGTGGATATCACCGGGGAGCTGTTTTTT.